A single sample is the source of the 20 T cell receptor beta chains below, sequenced in a study of vaccination and CD4 T cells after COVID-19. Cultured CD4+ T-cell DNA underwent Oncomine TCR Beta short-read sequencing. TCRdb re-called the PCR reads through MiXCR, storing one row per CDR3 protein. Here the sample spans more than 3,500 distinct CDR3 sequences, approximately 35% being singletons. No antigen is known for these receptors. The treatment is: approximately nine-day PBMC culture with coronavirus spike peptide pools or control peptides (ViraFEST assay). An unexposed donor provided the CD4+ T cells, which were collected before the COVID-19 pandemic (2011-2018). Material for sequencing was CD4+ T cells from blood, cultured in vitro. The receptors stem from a human donor in good health.

The sample holds a few counts of this clonotype. The V and J genes are TRBV4-1 and TRBJ1-5, with D hard to call. CDR3 length: 15 amino acids. With 0 bases removed from V and 0 bases from J, the gap between germline ends came to 6 bases. CDR1 MGHRA and CDR2 YSYEKL come from the germline V gene. The CDR3 loop reads CASSQDWNSNQPQHF. The DNA of the CDR3 is TGCGCCAGCAGCCAAGATTGGAATAGCAATCAGCCCCAGCATTTT.

This chain joins TRBV30 and TRBJ1-2, with 9 bases that match TRBD1. Germline CDR1 and CDR2: GTSNPN and SVGIG (reference sequence). J was trimmed by 4 bases and V by 5 bases; bases with no gene match: 5. The CDR3 has 13 residues. CDR3 residues: CAWQKTGGYGYTF. In DNA form, the CDR3 reads TGTGCCTGGCAGAAGACAGGGGGCTATGGCTACACCTTC.

This clonotype was found a few times. The chain has TRBV10-3 and TRBJ1-1; perhaps TRBD1 as D (6 bases). Trimming shortened V by 3 bases and J by 3 bases, and 11 bases separated the two germline ends. The CDR3 consists of 14 residues. Germline V gene lookup returns CDR1 ENHRY and CDR2 SYGVKD. CDR3 DNA: TGTGCCATCAGTGACCCCCCAGGGGACACTGAAGCTTTCTTT. Amino acid sequence: CAISDPPGDTEAFF.

This chain uses TRBV30 with TRBJ1-2; D unclear. Trimming left V 1 base short and J 7 bases short, with 16 bases between. Germline loops: CDR1 GTSNPN, CDR2 SVGIG (reference sequence). This CDR3 has 14 residues. The CDR3 DNA follows: TGTGCCTGGAGTGAATATTACACGGAGGGTGGCTACACCTTC. It codes for CAWSEYYTEGGYTF.

This clonotype was observed a handful of times. The chain has TRBV20-1 and TRBJ2-1; the D is unclear. The V end was cut by 6 bases, the J end by 9 bases, with 21 bases between. The CDR3 length is 14 residues. Germline V gene lookup returns CDR1 DFQATT and CDR2 SNEGSKA (reference sequence). The CDR3 nucleotides read TGCAGTGCGGCAATAGGAGTTACAATCAGTGAGCAGTTCTTC. Translated, it gives CSAAIGVTISEQFF.

V is TRBV9 and J is TRBJ1-5; 11 bases are a match to TRBD1. This CDR3 is built from 15 residues. V was clipped by 0 bases and J by 5 bases; unmatched bases: 1. The germline V gene encodes CDR1 SGDLS and CDR2 YYNGEE. For the CDR3, the DNA is TGTGCCAGCAGCGTAGGGGACAGGGGGGATCAGCCCCAGCATTTT. It is translated as CASSVGDRGDQPQHF.

The sample holds a few counts of this clonotype. The DNA for the CDR3 is TGTGCCAGCAGCTTATTCTCCTACACTGAAGCTTTCTTT. This codes for CASSLFSYTEAFF. V gene TRBV7-3 combines with J gene TRBJ1-1; D not certain. The V gene's germline CDR1 is SGHTA and CDR2 FQGTGA. The CDR3 spans 13 residues. With 2 bases removed from V and 3 bases from J, the gap between germline ends came to 7 bases.

The V and J genes are TRBV5-1 and TRBJ1-3; D remains ambiguous. The V gene's germline CDR1 is SGHRS and CDR2 YFSETQ. The CDR3 contains 14 residues. V gave up 4 bases and J gave up 1 base, with 9 bases separating them. The CDR3 DNA reads TGCGCCAGCAGCCAAGGGCGTTCTGGAAACACCATATATTTT. It translates to CASSQGRSGNTIYF.

The chain combines TRBV30 with TRBJ2-6, with D unresolved. V lost 2 bases to trimming and J lost 4 bases, with 6 bases between them. The CDR3 contains 13 residues. Germline CDR1 GTSNPN, CDR2 SVGIG (reference sequence). The CDR3 DNA follows: TGTGCCTGGAGTAATGGGGGGGCCAACGTCCTGACTTTC. It translates to CAWSNGGANVLTF.

This clonotype showed up just a few times. The chain couples TRBV6-5 to TRBJ1-2, with 8 bases aligning to TRBD1. The CDR3 contains 16 residues. Germline CDR1 reads MNHEY; CDR2 reads SVGAGI. The trim removed 2 bases at V and 3 bases at J, leaving 8 bases unmatched. Here the CDR3 reads CASSYVSTGVHYGYTF. The CDR3, as DNA: TGTGCCAGCAGTTACGTCTCGACAGGGGTCCACTATGGCTACACCTTC.

This clonotype was detected a few times. The chain couples TRBV24-1 to TRBJ2-5; D remains unclear. Germline-derived CDR1 and CDR2 are KGHDR and SFDVKD. CDR3 length: 12 residues. The ends were cut back, 9 bases at V and 2 bases at J, with 9 bases in the middle. The CDR3 protein is CATQGNQETQYF. As DNA, the CDR3 is TGTGCCACCCAAGGGAATCAAGAGACCCAGTACTTC.

This clonotype is a singleton in its sample. The rearrangement links TRBV12-3 or TRBV12-4 to TRBJ1-6, with D perhaps TRBD1 (6 bases). V was trimmed by 3 bases and J by 7 bases, leaving 10 bases between them. The CDR3 consists of 14 residues. In DNA form, the CDR3 reads TGTGCCAGCAGTTTCGCGGGGGCCAATTCACCCCTCCACTTT. Translation gives CASSFAGANSPLHF.

The sample holds a few counts of this clonotype. The rearrangement uses TRBV6-1 and TRBJ1-1; D is unresolved. The CDR3 length is 14 residues. The germline V gene encodes CDR1 MNHNS and CDR2 SASEGT. Trimming took 6 bases from V and 7 from J, leaving 18 bases between them. The CDR3, as DNA: TGTGCCAGCAGATTTGACGTTTCCCCTCGTGAAGCTTTCTTT. Translated, it gives CASRFDVSPREAFF.

Only a few counts were recorded for this clonotype. V is TRBV6-1 and J is TRBJ1-6; D is perhaps TRBD1 (5 bases). Trimming stripped 7 bases from V and 9 bases from J, with 19 bases between. Germline lookup yields CDR1 MNHNS and CDR2 SASEGT. The CDR3 totals 15 residues. CDR3: CASTRDVFGGSPLHF. Here the CDR3 DNA reads TGTGCCAGCACCAGGGACGTTTTCGGTGGTTCACCCCTCCACTTT.

The chain couples TRBV20-1 to TRBJ1-1, with D uncertain. V was shortened by 0 bases and J by 1 base, with 6 bases between the two germline ends. Germline CDR1 DFQATT, CDR2 SNEGSKA (reference sequence). The CDR3 totals 13 residues. CDR3 nucleotide sequence: TGCAGTGCTAGAGATTGGGGGAACACTGAAGCTTTCTTT. It codes for CSARDWGNTEAFF.

This clonotype has only a few counts. This chain connects TRBV6-1 to TRBJ1-1; perhaps TRBD1 as D (5 bases). V was shortened by 7 bases and J by 10 bases, with 22 bases between the two germline ends. CDR3 length: 14 residues. Germline V gene sequence: CDR1 MNHNS, CDR2 SASEGT. This chain's CDR3 is CASTKPGTLGTAFF. CDR3 DNA: TGTGCCAGCACAAAACCGGGGACCCTTGGGACAGCTTTCTTT.

This CDR3 reads CASSLDRFGYGYTF. The CDR3 bases are TGTGCCAGCAGCCTCGACCGCTTCGGCTATGGCTACACCTTC. The J gene is TRBJ1-2, the V gene TRBV7-3; D is undetermined. Germline values: CDR1 SGHTA, CDR2 FQGTGA. This CDR3 is built from 14 residues. Trimming cost V 5 bases and J 4 bases, with 14 bases left between them.

The chain combines TRBV19 with TRBJ2-5; 8 bases align to TRBD2. Germline V gene data show CDR1 as LNHDA and CDR2 as SQIVND (reference sequence). The J segment lost 1 base and the V segment lost 6 bases, leaving 4 bases of the junction unmatched. This CDR3 contains 14 residues. The CDR3 loop is CASRAGGVQETQYF. CDR3 nucleotides: TGTGCCAGTAGGGCGGGGGGAGTCCAAGAGACCCAGTACTTC.

Only a few counts were recorded for this clonotype. J is TRBJ2-2 and V is TRBV6-1; TRBD1 matches at 7 bases. Germline values: CDR1 MNHNS, CDR2 SASEGT. The V segment lost 8 bases and the J segment 1 base; nucleotides outside the gene matches: 4. The CDR3 extends over 14 amino acids. CDR3 amino acids: CASEGQQNTGELFF. The CDR3, as DNA: TGTGCCAGCGAGGGACAGCAGAACACCGGGGAGCTGTTTTTT.

J is TRBJ1-6 and V is TRBV27; D perhaps matches TRBD1 (5 bases). The CDR3 length is 14 residues. The germline V and J ends were trimmed by 8 bases and 7 bases, with 15 bases remaining between them. CDR1 is MNHEY, CDR2 SMNVEV, per germline (reference sequence). The chain's CDR3 is CASDSTGTNSPLHF. The CDR3 DNA is TGTGCCAGCGACTCTACGGGGACGAATTCACCCCTCCACTTT.